Listed here is a single T cell receptor beta chain. TCRdb's copy holds only in-frame clones and misses some; the assay was immunoSEQ multiplex PCR. The table lists under 130,000 clones, over 75% of them singletons, with 2% to 3% in the top ten. This specimen comes from a study of T cell responses to AZD1222 COVID-19 vaccine. V was pared by 6 bases and J by 4 bases, with 12 bases between. CDR3 length equals 12 residues. CDR1 is SQVTM and CDR2 is ANQGSEA in the germline V gene. This specimen was peripheral blood, taken on day 0 of AZD1222 vaccination. The chain carries TRBV29-1 and TRBJ1-2; D is unresolved. This clonotype was obtained from an adult in good health. The CDR3, as DNA: TGCAGCGTCGCACACCCTGTCTATGGCTACACCTTC. Amino acid sequence: CSVAHPVYGYTF.